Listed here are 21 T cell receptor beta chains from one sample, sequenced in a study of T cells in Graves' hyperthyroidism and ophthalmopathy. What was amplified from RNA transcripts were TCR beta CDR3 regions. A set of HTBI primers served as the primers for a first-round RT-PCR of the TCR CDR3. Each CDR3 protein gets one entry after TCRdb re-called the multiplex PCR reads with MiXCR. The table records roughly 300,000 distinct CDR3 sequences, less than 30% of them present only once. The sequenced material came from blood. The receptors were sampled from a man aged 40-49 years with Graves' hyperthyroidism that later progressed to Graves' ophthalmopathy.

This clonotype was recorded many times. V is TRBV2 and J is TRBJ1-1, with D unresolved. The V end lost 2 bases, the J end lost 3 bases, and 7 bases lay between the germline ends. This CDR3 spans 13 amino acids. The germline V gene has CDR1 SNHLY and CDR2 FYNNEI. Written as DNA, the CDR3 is TGTGCCAGCAGTGAACAGGAGGACACTGAAGCTTTCTTT. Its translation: CASSEQEDTEAFF.

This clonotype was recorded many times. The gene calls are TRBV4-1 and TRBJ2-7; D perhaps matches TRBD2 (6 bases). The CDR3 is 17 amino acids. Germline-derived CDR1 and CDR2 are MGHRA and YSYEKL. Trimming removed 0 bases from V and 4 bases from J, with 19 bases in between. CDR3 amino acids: CASSQDSGTPLFYEQYF. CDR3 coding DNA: TGCGCCAGCAGCCAAGATTCCGGGACTCCTCTATTTTACGAGCAGTACTTC.

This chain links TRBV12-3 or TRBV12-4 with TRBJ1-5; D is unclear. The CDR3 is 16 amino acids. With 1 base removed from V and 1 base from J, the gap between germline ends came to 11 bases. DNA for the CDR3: TGTGCCAGCAGTTTAGGAGCTGGGGAAAGCAATCAGCCCCAGCATTTT. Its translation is CASSLGAGESNQPQHF.

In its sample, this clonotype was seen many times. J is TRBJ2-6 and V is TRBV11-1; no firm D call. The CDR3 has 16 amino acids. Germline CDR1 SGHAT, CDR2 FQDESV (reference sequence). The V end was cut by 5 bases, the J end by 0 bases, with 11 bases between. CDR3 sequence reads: CASSTRRSSGANVLTF. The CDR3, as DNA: TGTGCCAGCAGCACCCGACGGTCCTCTGGGGCCAACGTCCTGACTTTC.

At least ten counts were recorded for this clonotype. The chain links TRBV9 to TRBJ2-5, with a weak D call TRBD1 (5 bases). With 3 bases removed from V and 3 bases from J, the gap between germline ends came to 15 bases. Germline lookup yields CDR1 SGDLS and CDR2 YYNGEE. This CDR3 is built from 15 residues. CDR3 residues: CASSAPLGREETQYF. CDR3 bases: TGTGCCAGCAGCGCCCCCCTGGGCAGGGAAGAGACCCAGTACTTC.

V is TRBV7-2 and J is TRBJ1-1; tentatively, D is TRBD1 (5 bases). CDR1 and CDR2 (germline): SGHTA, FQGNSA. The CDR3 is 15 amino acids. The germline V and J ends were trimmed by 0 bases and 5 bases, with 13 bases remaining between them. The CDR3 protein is CASSLAVGLDTEAFF. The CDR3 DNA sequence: TGTGCCAGCAGCTTAGCGGTGGGGCTGGATACTGAAGCTTTCTTT. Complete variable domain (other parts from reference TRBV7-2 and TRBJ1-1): GAGVSQSPSNKVTEKGKDVELRCDPISGHTALYWYRQSLGQGLEFLIYFQGNSAPDKSGLPSDRFSAERTGGSVSTLTIQRTQQEDSAVYLCASSLAVGLDTEAFFGQGTRLTVV.

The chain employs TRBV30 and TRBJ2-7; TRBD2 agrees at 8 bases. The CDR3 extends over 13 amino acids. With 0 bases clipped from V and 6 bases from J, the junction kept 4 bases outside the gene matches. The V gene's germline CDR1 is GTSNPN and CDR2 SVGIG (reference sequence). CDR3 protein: CAWSVSGRAEQYF. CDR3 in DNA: TGTGCCTGGAGTGTTTCCGGGAGGGCCGAGCAGTACTTC.

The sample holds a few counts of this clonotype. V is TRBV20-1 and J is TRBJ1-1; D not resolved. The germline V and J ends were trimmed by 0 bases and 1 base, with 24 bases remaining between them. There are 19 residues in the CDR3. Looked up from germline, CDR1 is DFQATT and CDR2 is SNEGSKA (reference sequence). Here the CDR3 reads CSARDNPPERQSGNTEAFF. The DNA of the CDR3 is TGCAGTGCTAGAGACAACCCCCCAGAGCGGCAGTCTGGGAACACTGAAGCTTTCTTT.

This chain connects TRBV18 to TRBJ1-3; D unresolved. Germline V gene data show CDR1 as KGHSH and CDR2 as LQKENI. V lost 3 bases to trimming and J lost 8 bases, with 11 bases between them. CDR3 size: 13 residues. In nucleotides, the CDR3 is TGTGCCAGCTCACCGCCTGGGCGGGACACCATATATTTT. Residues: CASSPPGRDTIYF.

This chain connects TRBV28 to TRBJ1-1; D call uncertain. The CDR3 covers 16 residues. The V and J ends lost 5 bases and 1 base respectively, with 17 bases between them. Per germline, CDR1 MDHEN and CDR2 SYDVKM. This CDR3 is CASSPIPYWGNTEAFF. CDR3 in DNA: TGTGCCAGCAGTCCTATCCCTTATTGGGGGAACACTGAAGCTTTCTTT.

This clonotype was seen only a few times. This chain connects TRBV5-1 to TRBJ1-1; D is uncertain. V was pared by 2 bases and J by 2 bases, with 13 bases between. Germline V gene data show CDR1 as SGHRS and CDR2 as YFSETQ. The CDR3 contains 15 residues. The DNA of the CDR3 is TGCGCCAGCAGCTTTCGCGGTCAGATTAACACTGAAGCTTTCTTT. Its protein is CASSFRGQINTEAFF.

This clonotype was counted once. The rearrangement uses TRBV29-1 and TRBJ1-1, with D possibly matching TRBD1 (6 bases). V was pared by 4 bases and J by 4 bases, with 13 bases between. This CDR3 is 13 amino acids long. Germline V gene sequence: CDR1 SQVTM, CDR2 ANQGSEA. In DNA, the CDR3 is TGCAGCGTTGCCCGGGGGCAGGGCACTGAAGCTTTCTTT. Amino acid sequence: CSVARGQGTEAFF.

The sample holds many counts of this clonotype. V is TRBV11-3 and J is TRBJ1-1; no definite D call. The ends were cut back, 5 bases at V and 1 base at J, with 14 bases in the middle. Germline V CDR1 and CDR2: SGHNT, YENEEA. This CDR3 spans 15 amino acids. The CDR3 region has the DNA TGTGCCAGCAGCCGAGGGTATAACAAGAACACTGAAGCTTTCTTT. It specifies CASSRGYNKNTEAFF.

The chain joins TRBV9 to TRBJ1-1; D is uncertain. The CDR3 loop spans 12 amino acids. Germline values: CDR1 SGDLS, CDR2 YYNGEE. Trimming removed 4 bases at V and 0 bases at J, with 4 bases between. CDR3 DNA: TGTGCCAGCAGCAGAATGAACACTGAAGCTTTCTTT. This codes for CASSRMNTEAFF.

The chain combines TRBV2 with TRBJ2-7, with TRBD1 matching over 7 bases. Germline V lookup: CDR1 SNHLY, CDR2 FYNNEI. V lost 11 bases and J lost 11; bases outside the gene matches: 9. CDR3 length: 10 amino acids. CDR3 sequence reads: CALTSGQKYF. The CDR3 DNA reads TGTGCCTTAACGTCGGGACAGAAGTACTTC. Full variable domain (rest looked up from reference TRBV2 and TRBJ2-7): EPEVTQTPSHQVTQMGQEVILRCVPISNHLYFYWYRQILGQKVEFLVSFYNNEISEKSEIFDDQFSVERPDGSNFTLKIRSTKLEDSAMYFCALTSGQKYFGPGTRLTVT.

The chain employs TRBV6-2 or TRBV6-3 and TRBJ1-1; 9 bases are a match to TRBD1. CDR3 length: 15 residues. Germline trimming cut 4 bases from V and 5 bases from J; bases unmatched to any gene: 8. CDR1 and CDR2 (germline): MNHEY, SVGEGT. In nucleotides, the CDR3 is TGTGCCAGCAGTTCCCCCGGGACAGGGATGACTGAAGCTTTCTTT. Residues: CASSSPGTGMTEAFF.

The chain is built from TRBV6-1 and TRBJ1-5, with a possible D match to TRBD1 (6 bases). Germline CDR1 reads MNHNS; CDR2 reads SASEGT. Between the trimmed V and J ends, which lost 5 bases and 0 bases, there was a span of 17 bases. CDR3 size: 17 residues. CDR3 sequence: CASSSGTSLHSNQPQHF. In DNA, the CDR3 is TGTGCCAGCAGTAGCGGGACAAGTCTTCATAGCAATCAGCCCCAGCATTTT.

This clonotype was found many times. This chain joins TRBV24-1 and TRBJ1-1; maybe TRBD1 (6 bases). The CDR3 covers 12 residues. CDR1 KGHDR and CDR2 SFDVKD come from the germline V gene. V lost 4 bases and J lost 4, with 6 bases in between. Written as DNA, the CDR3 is TGTGCCACCAGTGACAGGGGCACTGAAGCTTTCTTT. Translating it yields CATSDRGTEAFF.

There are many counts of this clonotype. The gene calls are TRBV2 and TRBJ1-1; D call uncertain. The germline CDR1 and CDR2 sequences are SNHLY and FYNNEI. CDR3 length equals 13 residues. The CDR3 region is CAILRTVNTEAFF. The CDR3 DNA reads TGTGCTATCCTAAGAACAGTGAACACTGAAGCTTTCTTT.

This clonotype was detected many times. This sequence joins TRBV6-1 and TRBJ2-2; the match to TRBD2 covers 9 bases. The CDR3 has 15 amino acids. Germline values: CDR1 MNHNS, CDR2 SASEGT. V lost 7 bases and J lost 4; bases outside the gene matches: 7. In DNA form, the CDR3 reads TGTGCCAGCATTGTAGCGGGAGCCCCCACCGGGGAGCTGTTTTTT. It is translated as CASIVAGAPTGELFF.

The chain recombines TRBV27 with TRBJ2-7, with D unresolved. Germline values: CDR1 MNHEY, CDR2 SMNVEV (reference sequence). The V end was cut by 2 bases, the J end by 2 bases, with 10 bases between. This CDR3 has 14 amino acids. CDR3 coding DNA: TGTGCCAGCAGTTTAACGGGCCACACCTACGAGCAGTACTTC. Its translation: CASSLTGHTYEQYF.